The 28 T cell receptor beta chains listed next were all sequenced from one sample in a study of Graves' ophthalmopathy and Graves' hyperthyroidism (dated by TCRdb to 2016 to 2019). Sequencing instrument: Illumina HiSeq 2000. For repertoire sequencing, TCR beta CDR3 regions were amplified from RNA transcripts. HTBI primers and the Qiagen OneStep RT-PCR kit were used in a first-round RT-PCR, which was followed by a second-round multiplex PCR, size selection and purification. TCRdb's own reprocessing of the public reads used fastp at Q25 and MiXCR and kept productive beta chains. Every distinct CDR3 protein forms one entry, paired with its most common genes and DNA. The sample records over a million distinct CDR3 sequences, 35% to 40% of which are singletons. Around 10% of the sample lies in the top ten. The sequencing sample was made of peripheral blood or thyroid tissue (not recorded which). The receptors were sampled from an adult man with Graves' hyperthyroidism.

The V and J genes are TRBV10-3 and TRBJ1-1; 9 nucleotides align to TRBD1. The CDR3 is 13 amino acids. V was pared by 6 bases and J by 8 bases, with 7 bases of the junction left unmatched. Per the germline V gene, CDR1 is ENHRY and CDR2 is SYGVKD. CDR3 loop: CAIRPGQGTEAFF. The CDR3, as DNA: TGTGCCATCAGACCGGGACAGGGTACCGAAGCTTTCTTT.

This clonotype has only a few counts. V usage is TRBV12-5 and J usage is TRBJ2-2, with TRBD1 matching 7 bases. V shed 2 bases, J shed 5 bases, and the junction held 8 bases outside the gene matches. CDR1 is LGHNT, CDR2 FRNRAP, per germline. This CDR3 contains 16 residues. In DNA form, the CDR3 reads TGTGCTAGTGGTTTGATCGGGACAGACCTTACCGGGGAGCTGTTTTTT. Amino acids: CASGLIGTDLTGELFF.

The chain carries TRBV7-2 and TRBJ2-6; D is perhaps TRBD1 (6 bases). There are 17 residues in the CDR3. The germline gives CDR1 SGHTA, CDR2 FQGNSA. V shed 1 base and J shed 1 base, with 11 bases lying between them. The CDR3 DNA reads TGTGCCAGCAGCTTAGGCCAGGGGTTTTCTGGGGCCAACGTCCTGACTTTC. This encodes CASSLGQGFSGANVLTF.

This clonotype was seen many times. The V and J genes are TRBV7-9 and TRBJ1-2; perhaps TRBD1 as D (5 bases). The CDR3 is 13 residues long. V lost 0 bases and J 6 bases, leaving 8 bases between the germline ends. Germline CDR1 is SEHNR and CDR2 is FQNEAQ (reference sequence). This CDR3 reads CASSLAGGDGYTF. As DNA, the CDR3 is TGTGCCAGCAGCTTAGCTGGGGGAGATGGCTACACCTTC.

In its sample, this clonotype was seen a few times. The chain has TRBV25-1 and TRBJ1-6, with D possibly matching TRBD1 (5 bases). The CDR3 loop spans 17 amino acids. Germline loops: CDR1 MGHDK, CDR2 SYGVNS. Trimming removed 8 bases from V and 3 bases from J, with 20 bases in between. CDR3 sequence: CASGQNSGPIYNSPLHF. CDR3 nucleotides: TGTGCCAGCGGACAAAACTCTGGACCGATCTATAATTCACCCCTCCACTTT. The full variable domain, rest sourced from reference TRBV25-1 and TRBJ1-6, is EADIYQTPRYLVIGTGKKITLECSQTMGHDKMYWYQQDPGMELHLIHYSYGVNSTEKGDLSSESTVSRIRTEHFPLTLESARPSHTSQYLCASGQNSGPIYNSPLHFGNGTRLTVT.

This clonotype appeared many times. The chain carries TRBV9 and TRBJ2-5; TRBD2 might be the D (5 bases). The CDR3 covers 14 residues. CDR1 and CDR2 (germline): SGDLS, YYNGEE. Trimming cost V 0 bases and J 14 bases, with 20 bases left between them. The CDR3 reads CASSVGGGPGPVYF. CDR3 nucleotides: TGTGCCAGCAGCGTAGGAGGAGGACCCGGCCCAGTATACTTC.

This clonotype was counted a few times. V gene TRBV27 combines with J gene TRBJ1-1; TRBD1 agrees at 7 bases. CDR3 length equals 17 residues. Germline loops: CDR1 MNHEY, CDR2 SMNVEV (reference sequence). The ends lost 2 bases at V and 0 bases at J; junction bases unmatched: 9. As DNA, the CDR3 is TGTGCCAGCAGTTTAGAGGGGGCGCCCCTAATGAACACTGAAGCTTTCTTT. Protein sequence: CASSLEGAPLMNTEAFF.

A few counts support this clonotype. The gene calls are TRBV7-9 and TRBJ2-7; 10 nucleotides align to TRBD2. Germline CDR1 reads SEHNR; CDR2 reads FQNEAQ (reference sequence). V trimming: 5 bases; J trimming: 4 bases; junction bases outside the gene matches: 8. This CDR3 region has 15 residues. CDR3 sequence: CASSQAGGPSYEQYF. The CDR3 bases are TGTGCCAGCAGCCAAGCGGGAGGGCCTTCGTACGAGCAGTACTTC.

Many counts were recorded for this clonotype. This chain links TRBV4-1 with TRBJ2-5, with D perhaps matching TRBD2 (6 bases). The CDR3 consists of 12 residues. With 1 base removed from V and 9 bases from J, the gap between germline ends came to 9 bases. The V gene's germline CDR1 is MGHRA and CDR2 YSYEKL. Here the CDR3 DNA reads TGCGCCAGCAGCCAAGTTTCGGGGGCCCAGTACTTC. Translated, it gives CASSQVSGAQYF.

In this sample, this clonotype turned up many times. The chain is built from TRBV12-3 or TRBV12-4 and TRBJ1-1, with D unresolved. CDR3 size: 12 residues. V was pared by 6 bases and J by 3 bases, with 8 bases between. CDR3: CASRLIDTEAFF. The CDR3 DNA reads TGTGCCAGCAGACTTATCGACACTGAAGCTTTCTTT.

Remarks on this clonotype: With a much larger clone just one base away, this may be a read error. The chain has TRBV19 and TRBJ1-5; tentative D call: TRBD1 (5 bases). Germline V gene sequence: CDR1 LNHDA, CDR2 SQIVND (reference sequence). There are 14 residues in the CDR3. Here the CDR3 DNA reads TGTACCAGTAGTAACCGGGGGATCAATCAGCCCCAGCATTTT. This translates into CTSSNRGINQPQHF.

Remarks on this clonotype: This sequence may be a read error, since a much larger clone differs from it by one base. The genes are TRBV7-6 and TRBJ2-1, with TRBD2 as a possible D gene (6 bases). V was clipped by 5 bases and J by 5 bases, with 22 bases between them. The CDR3 totals 17 residues. Per germline, CDR1 SGHVS and CDR2 FNYEAQ. The CDR3 nucleotides are TGTGCCAGCAGCCGACTAGTTCTCGGTACTATCAACAATGAGCAGTTCTTC. Translated: CASSRLVLGTINNEQFF.

The rearrangement joins TRBV12-3 or TRBV12-4 to TRBJ2-6; D unclear. This CDR3 is built from 14 residues. Trimming took off 5 bases at V and 2 bases at J, with 7 bases between the two ends. The CDR3 loop is CASSGTTGANVLTF. The CDR3 DNA is TGTGCCAGCAGTGGTACGACTGGGGCCAACGTCCTGACTTTC.

Notes on this clonotype: No conserved phenylalanine or tryptophan is present at the end of the CDR3, so a read error is the likely explanation. The chain combines TRBV7-2 with TRBJ1-1, with a possible D match to TRBD1 (5 bases). CDR3 length equals 14 residues. Germline-derived CDR1 and CDR2 are SGHTA and FQGNSA. Trimming removed 3 bases from V and 1 base from J, with 9 bases in between. In DNA, the CDR3 is TGTGCCAGCAGCTTCTTAACAGGGAACACTGAAGCTTTCCTT. It yields the protein CASSFLTGNTEAFL.

This clonotype was detected ten times or more. The chain links TRBV7-8 to TRBJ2-7, with D hard to call. Germline V lookup: CDR1 SGHVS, CDR2 FQNEAQ. CDR3 length: 15 amino acids. Trimming removed 4 bases at V and 0 bases at J, with 13 bases between. Here the CDR3 DNA reads TGTGCCAGCAGCTCACCCCGGGCCAGCTCCTACGAGCAGTACTTC. It specifies CASSSPRASSYEQYF.

On this clonotype itself: A read error may account for a junction end that differs from germline. The V call is TRBV10-3, the J call TRBJ2-5; 7 bases fit TRBD2. CDR1 ENHRY and CDR2 SYGVKD come from the germline V gene. The CDR3 is 15 amino acids. Here the CDR3 DNA reads TGTGCCAGCAGTTACCCTGGCGGGAGCCAAGAGACCCAGTACTTC. Protein sequence: CASSYPGGSQETQYF.

This chain connects TRBV10-3 to TRBJ2-2; 8 bases line up with TRBD1. There are 15 residues in the CDR3. After removal of 6 bases from V and 0 bases from J, the junction contained 3 bases not matched to a gene. The germline gives CDR1 ENHRY, CDR2 SYGVKD. The CDR3 nucleotides read TGTGCCATCAGACAGGGGGGTGCGAACACCGGGGAGCTGTTTTTT. Translation: CAIRQGGANTGELFF.

The chain uses TRBV10-3 and TRBJ1-5; 7 positions match TRBD1. Germline V gene lookup returns CDR1 ENHRY and CDR2 SYGVKD. Trimming at V came to 3 bases and at J to 2 bases, leaving 7 bases not matched to a gene. The CDR3 is 16 amino acids. The CDR3 DNA is TGTGCCATCAGTGACACCGGGACAGCCCGCAATCAGCCCCAGCATTTT. This codes for CAISDTGTARNQPQHF.

This clonotype was recorded many times. V gene TRBV10-3 combines with J gene TRBJ2-7, with 7 nucleotides matching TRBD1. V gave up 7 bases and J gave up 1 base; unmatched junction bases: 16. The CDR3 totals 17 residues. In germline, CDR1 is ENHRY, CDR2 SYGVKD. CDR3 DNA sequence: TGTGCCATCACCGTCGAAAGTAGACAGGGTAAATCCTACGAGCAGTACTTC. Translation gives CAITVESRQGKSYEQYF.

This clonotype was observed many times. The chain links TRBV7-2 to TRBJ1-2; TRBD1 might be the D (6 bases). Trimming stripped 4 bases from V and 5 bases from J, with 8 bases between. The germline CDR1 and CDR2 sequences are SGHTA and FQGNSA. CDR3 length: 12 amino acids. CDR3 nucleotides: TGTGCCAGCAGCTCTGGACAGTATGGCTACACCTTC. Translating it yields CASSSGQYGYTF.

This clonotype was counted many times. J is TRBJ2-7 and V is TRBV7-2; either TRBD1 or TRBD2 may fit D (6 bases each). V shed 5 bases and J shed 1 base, with 18 bases lying between them. Germline V gene lookup returns CDR1 SGHTA and CDR2 FQGNSA. The CDR3 is 16 residues long. CDR3 nucleotides: TGTGCCAGCAGCAATTACAGGGAGGAGGGGTCCTACGAGCAGTACTTC. Protein sequence: CASSNYREEGSYEQYF.

A few counts support this clonotype. The V gene is TRBV5-1, the J gene TRBJ1-2, with D maybe TRBD1 (6 bases). V was trimmed by 4 bases and J by 7 bases, leaving 14 bases between them. Germline CDR1 is SGHRS and CDR2 is YFSETQ. This CDR3 has 13 residues. The CDR3 is CASSPQQGGGYTF. The CDR3 DNA sequence: TGCGCCAGCAGCCCCCAACAGGGTGGTGGCTACACCTTC. Full variable domain (outside the CDR3, taken from reference TRBV5-1 and TRBJ1-2): KAGVTQTPRYLIKTRGQQVTLSCSPISGHRSVSWYQQTPGQGLQFLFEYFSETQRNKGNFPGRFSGRQFSNSRSEMNVSTLELGDSALYLCASSPQQGGGYTFGSGTRLTVV.

This clonotype was counted a few times. V is TRBV6-5 and J is TRBJ1-4; D gene ambiguous. CDR1 and CDR2 from the germline V gene are MNHEY and SVGAGI. CDR3 length: 16 amino acids. The germline V and J ends were trimmed by 0 bases and 6 bases, with 14 bases remaining between them. The CDR3 sequence: CASSYSITTGDEKLFF. CDR3 DNA: TGTGCCAGCAGTTACTCGATAACAACTGGGGATGAAAAACTGTTTTTT.

The chain couples TRBV7-4 to TRBJ2-5; 9 bases are shared with TRBD2. The CDR3 sequence is 17 residues long. CDR1 is SGHVT, CDR2 SQSDAQ, per germline. The ends lost 0 bases at V and 3 bases at J; junction bases unmatched: 8. DNA for the CDR3: TGTGCCAGCAGCTTAGCTAGCGGGAGTGGCAGGGAAGAGACCCAGTACTTC. As protein: CASSLASGSGREETQYF.

This clonotype was recorded many times. The chain couples TRBV19 to TRBJ1-5, with D maybe TRBD1 (6 bases). The CDR3 length is 14 residues. Germline V gene sequence: CDR1 LNHDA, CDR2 SQIVND (reference sequence). V was clipped by 9 bases and J by 4 bases, with 16 bases between them. CDR3 in amino acids: CASSFPGQNQPQHF. CDR3 coding DNA: TGTGCCAGCAGTTTTCCTGGACAGAATCAGCCCCAGCATTTT.

This clonotype was found many times. The rearrangement joins TRBV7-9 to TRBJ2-2, with 8 bases matching TRBD1. This CDR3 spans 16 amino acids. Germline-derived CDR1 and CDR2 are SEHNR and FQNEAQ (reference sequence). The J segment lost 1 base and the V segment lost 5 bases, leaving 6 bases of the junction unmatched. In DNA, the CDR3 is TGTGCCAGCAGCCGAACCGGGACAGGGAACACCGGGGAGCTGTTTTTT. It specifies CASSRTGTGNTGELFF.

V gene TRBV20-1 combines with J gene TRBJ2-7; 9 bases match TRBD1. The CDR3 totals 13 residues. With 6 bases clipped from V and 3 bases from J, the junction kept 6 bases outside the gene matches. CDR1 DFQATT and CDR2 SNEGSKA come from the germline V gene (reference sequence). The CDR3 reads CSALGQGYYEQYF. The CDR3 DNA reads TGCAGTGCCCTCGGACAGGGGTACTACGAGCAGTACTTC.

The table lists this clonotype with many counts. J is TRBJ2-5 and V is TRBV6-5; 7 bases are shared with TRBD2. The germline V gene has CDR1 MNHEY and CDR2 SVGAGI. Trimming at V came to 2 bases and at J to 2 bases, leaving 5 bases not matched to a gene. The CDR3 has 15 residues. CDR3 protein: CASSYGAGLQETQYF. Written as DNA, the CDR3 is TGTGCCAGCAGTTACGGAGCGGGATTGCAAGAGACCCAGTACTTC.